These T cell receptor beta chains were read from a single sample in a study of blood T cells in healthy people across ages. Via MiXCR, TCRdb re-called the 5' RACE reads, giving one row per CDR3 protein. The sample holds fewer than 2 million distinct CDR3 sequences, roughly two fifths seen once. The sample consisted of blood. The receptors were sampled from a human donor in good health. The CDR3 runs from the conserved cysteine through the conserved F or W. D genes are given only for firm matches. The size entry is marked missing in some rows and otherwise reads once, few, many or a size class.

J: TRBJ1-5; D: -; size: -; V: TRBV29-1; DNA: TGCAGCGCAACTTGGGGGGAGGCTCAGCCCCAGCATTTT; CDR3: CSATWGEAQPQHF
J: TRBJ1-1; D: -; size: -; V: TRBV7-9; DNA: TGTGCCAGCAGTCCTTACCTTAGAGCCGGGGTGAAGGCTGAAGCTTTCTTT; CDR3: CASSPYLRAGVKAEAFF
J: TRBJ1-6; D: -; size: -; V: TRBV5-1; DNA: TGCGCCAGCAGCTCCGGGGAAGCAAATTCACCCCTCCACTTT; CDR3: CASSSGEANSPLHF
J: TRBJ2-7; D: -; size: -; V: TRBV5-6; DNA: TGTGCCAGCAGCGTCGCCAGGGATGGGTCCTACGAGCAGTACTTC; CDR3: CASSVARDGSYEQYF
J: TRBJ2-3; D: -; size: -; V: TRBV6-2/TRBV6-3; DNA: TGTGCCAGCAGTTACTCTAGGGAGGCACGTACGCAGTATTTT; CDR3: CASSYSREARTQYF
J: TRBJ1-5; D: -; size: -; V: TRBV7-2; DNA: TGTGCCAGCAGCTTAGTTGGCAGGGCTAATCAGCCCCAGCATTTT; CDR3: CASSLVGRANQPQHF
J: TRBJ2-4; D: -; size: -; V: TRBV12-3/TRBV12-4; DNA: TGTGCCAGCAGTCCCGGCCGGCGCATTCAGTACTTC; CDR3: CASSPGRRIQYF
J: TRBJ2-1; D: -; size: few; V: TRBV18; DNA: TGTGCCAGCTCACCATCACAAGCCCCCATGTTCTTC; CDR3: CASSPSQAPMFF
J: TRBJ2-1; D: -; size: -; V: TRBV7-2; DNA: TGTGCCAGCAGCTTGGGGAAGGGGCCCCACAATGAGCAGTTCTTC; CDR3: CASSLGKGPHNEQFF
J: TRBJ2-5; D: -; size: -; V: TRBV5-6; DNA: TGTGCCAGCAGCTTGGAACTACTCGAGACCCAGTACTTC; CDR3: CASSLELLETQYF
J: TRBJ2-3; D: -; size: few; V: TRBV10-3; DNA: TGTGTCATCAGAGAACAGGGTCCCCGCACAGATACGCAGTATTTT; CDR3: CVIREQGPRTDTQYF
J: TRBJ1-2; D: -; size: -; V: TRBV10-3; DNA: TGTGCCATCAGTGAGTCGGTCCAGGGGAGGTATGGCTACACCTTC; CDR3: CAISESVQGRYGYTF
J: TRBJ1-5; D: -; size: -; V: TRBV6-6; DNA: TGTGCCAGCTGGGGTCAAAGCAATCAGCCCCAGCATTTT; CDR3: CASWGQSNQPQHF
J: TRBJ1-6; D: -; size: few; V: TRBV7-9; DNA: TGTGCCAGCAGATATCCGGGAAAATATAATTCACCCCTCCACTTT; CDR3: CASRYPGKYNSPLHF
J: TRBJ2-2; D: TRBD1; size: -; V: TRBV2; DNA: TGTGCCAGCAGTAGGGACAGCACCGGGGAGCTGTTTTTT; CDR3: CASSRDSTGELFF
J: TRBJ2-1; D: -; size: -; V: TRBV29-1; DNA: TGCAGCGTCGTCGGAAAATTTGCCAGGGGGGCCCTCAATGAGCAGTTCTTC; CDR3: CSVVGKFARGALNEQFF
J: TRBJ2-7; D: -; size: many; V: TRBV7-2; DNA: TGTGCCAGCAGCTTAGCCGGGACATCCTCCTACGAGCAGTACTTC; CDR3: CASSLAGTSSYEQYF
J: TRBJ1-2; D: -; size: -; V: TRBV5-5; DNA: TGTGCCAGCAGCTTATGGGGCACGGAGGCGATCTATGGCTACACCTTC; CDR3: CASSLWGTEAIYGYTF
J: TRBJ2-3; D: TRBD1; size: -; V: TRBV11-1; DNA: TGTGCCAGCAGCCCATGGACAGGGGAGGTGGATACGCAGTATTTT; CDR3: CASSPWTGEVDTQYF
J: TRBJ1-1; D: TRBD1; size: -; V: TRBV11-1; DNA: TGTGCCAGCAGCACAACTGGGGGCAGGGGGCACACTGAAGCTTTCTTT; CDR3: CASSTTGGRGHTEAFF
J: TRBJ2-7; D: -; size: few; V: TRBV20-1; DNA: TGCAGTGCTTTCGGACAGAGGAACGAGCAGTACTTC; CDR3: CSAFGQRNEQYF
J: TRBJ1-1; D: -; size: -; V: TRBV7-2; DNA: TGTGCCAGCAGCTTAGCGAATGGTGGAGCTTTCTTT; CDR3: CASSLANGGAFF
J: TRBJ2-4; D: -; size: few; V: TRBV29-1; DNA: TGCAGCGTTGATAGCGGCATTCAGTACTTC; CDR3: CSVDSGIQYF
J: TRBJ2-3; D: TRBD2; size: -; V: TRBV7-2; DNA: TGTGCCAGCAGCTTAGAACTAGCGGGGGGGGCTCAAGATACGCAGTATTTT; CDR3: CASSLELAGGAQDTQYF
J: TRBJ2-5; D: TRBD1; size: -; V: TRBV9; DNA: TGTGCCTGCAGCGAGGGACAGGGACTAACCCAGTACTTC; CDR3: CACSEGQGLTQYF
J: TRBJ2-7; D: TRBD1; size: -; V: TRBV29-1; DNA: TGCAGCATTTCGGACAGGGACTTTGACGAGCAGTACTTC; CDR3: CSISDRDFDEQYF
J: TRBJ1-2; D: -; size: few; V: TRBV12-3/TRBV12-4; DNA: TGTGCCAGCAGCCCATACGGGGGGCAGTCTGGCTACACCTTC; CDR3: CASSPYGGQSGYTF
J: TRBJ2-4; D: -; size: many; V: TRBV30; DNA: TGTGCCTGGAGTGTAGAGGCCCTTACTATTCAGTACTTC; CDR3: CAWSVEALTIQYF
J: TRBJ2-7; D: TRBD1; size: -; V: TRBV29-1; DNA: TGCAGCGTTGAAGATCGAGGAGGGAGGACAGGGGTCTACGAGCAGTACTTC; CDR3: CSVEDRGGRTGVYEQYF
J: TRBJ1-4; D: TRBD1; size: -; V: TRBV7-9; DNA: TGTGCCAGCAGCTACAGGGGGGGCAATGAAAAACTGTTTTTT; CDR3: CASSYRGGNEKLFF
J: TRBJ1-1; D: -; size: -; V: TRBV3-1; DNA: TGTGCCAGCAGCCAAGCTCAGCGCACTGAAGCTTTCTTT; CDR3: CASSQAQRTEAFF